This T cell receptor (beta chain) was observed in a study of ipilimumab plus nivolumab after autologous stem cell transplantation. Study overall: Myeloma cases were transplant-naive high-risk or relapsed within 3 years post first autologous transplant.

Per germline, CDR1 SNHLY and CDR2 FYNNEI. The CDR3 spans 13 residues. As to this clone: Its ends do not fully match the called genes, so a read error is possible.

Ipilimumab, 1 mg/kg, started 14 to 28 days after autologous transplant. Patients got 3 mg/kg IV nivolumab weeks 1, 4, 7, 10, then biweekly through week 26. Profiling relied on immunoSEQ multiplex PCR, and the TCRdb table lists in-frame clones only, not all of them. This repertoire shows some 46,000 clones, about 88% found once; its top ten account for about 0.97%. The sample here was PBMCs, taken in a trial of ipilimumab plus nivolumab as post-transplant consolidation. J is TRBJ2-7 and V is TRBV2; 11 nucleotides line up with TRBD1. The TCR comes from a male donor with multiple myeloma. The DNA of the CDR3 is TGTGCCAGCAGTGCCCACCTATCCGGGACAGGGGGTTTT. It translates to CASSAHLSGTGGF.